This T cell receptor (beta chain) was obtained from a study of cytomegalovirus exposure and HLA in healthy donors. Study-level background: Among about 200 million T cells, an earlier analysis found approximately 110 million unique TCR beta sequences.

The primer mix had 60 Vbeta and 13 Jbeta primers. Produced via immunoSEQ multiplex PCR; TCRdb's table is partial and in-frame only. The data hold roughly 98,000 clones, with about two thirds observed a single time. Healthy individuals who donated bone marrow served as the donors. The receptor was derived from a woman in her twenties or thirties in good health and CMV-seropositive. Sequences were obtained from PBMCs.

The CDR3 here is CASSEILGGGGPGEQYF. The CDR3 region has the DNA TGTGCCAGCAGTGAGATCCTTGGGGGCGGGGGGCCGGGCGAGCAGTACTTC. V is TRBV2 and J is TRBJ2-7; 8 bases line up with TRBD2. The CDR3 totals 17 residues. Germline CDR1 SNHLY, CDR2 FYNNEI. The J segment lost 6 bases and the V segment lost 3 bases, leaving 16 bases of the junction unmatched.